A selection of T cell receptor beta chains follows, all from one sample in a study of T-cell reconstitution after alpha-beta-depleted transplantation in children. TCRdb reanalysed the PCR reads using MiXCR and keeps one entry per CDR3 protein. The sample contains 300,000 to 350,000 distinct CDR3 sequences, around 20% of which appear only once. Sequenced material: PBMCs, mostly from graft donor cells, taken 180 days after TCRalphabeta/CD19-depleted stem cell transplant. These receptors all stem from a male patient younger than 18 who had a stem cell transplant for acute lymphoblastic leukemia, so the T cells may come from the graft donor. Each CDR3 is given with its conserved first and last residue. Each record gives: J gene, V gene, clone size, D gene, CDR3 protein, CDR3 DNA. A D gene is named only where the DNA matches it firmly. For some rows the clone size is stated as once, few or many, or as a class when expanded; others skip it.

TRBJ1-1 | TRBV4-1 | many | . | CASSQPPVAAGSTEAFF | TGCGCCAGCAGCCAGCCCCCGGTTGCGGCCGGGAGCACTGAAGCTTTCTTT
TRBJ1-2 | TRBV6-5 | few | . | CASSYFGRGYYGYTF | TGTGCCAGCAGTTACTTTGGAAGGGGATACTATGGCTACACCTTC
TRBJ2-5 | TRBV18 | . | TRBD2 | CASSPKRLAGGKRETQYF | TGTGCCAGCTCACCTAAGCGACTAGCGGGAGGCAAGAGGGAGACCCAGTACTTC
TRBJ2-1 | TRBV24-1 | few | . | CATSDVDRSSYNEQFF | TGTGCCACCAGTGATGTTGACAGGAGCTCCTACAATGAGCAGTTCTTC
TRBJ2-1 | TRBV6-5 | . | . | CASSYLAALNEQFF | TGTGCCAGCAGTTACTTGGCGGCACTGAATGAGCAGTTCTTC
TRBJ1-3 | TRBV29-1 | . | TRBD1 | CSVGGLSGNTIYF | TGCAGCGTAGGGGGCTTATCAGGAAACACCATATATTTT
TRBJ2-1 | TRBV25-1 | . | TRBD2 | CASSGGTSLYNEQFF | TGTGCCAGCAGTGGCGGGACTAGCTTGTACAATGAGCAGTTCTTC
TRBJ2-3 | TRBV4-1 | . | . | CASSPRTFVGKTDTQYF | TGCGCCAGCAGCCCCCGTACCTTCGTGGGAAAGACAGATACGCAGTATTTT
TRBJ2-1 | TRBV6-1 | . | TRBD1 | CASSPTTGGSYNEQFF | TGTGCCAGCAGTCCGACTACAGGGGGCTCCTACAATGAGCAGTTCTTC
TRBJ1-1 | TRBV6-5 | . | TRBD1 | CASSYGQGEAFF | TGTGCCAGCAGCTACGGACAGGGTGAAGCTTTCTTT
TRBJ2-5 | TRBV9 | . | . | CASSPDVETQYF | TGTGCCAGCAGCCCTGATGTAGAGACCCAGTACTTC
TRBJ2-7 | TRBV20-1 | . | . | CSATDRAGLAYEQYF | TGCAGTGCAACCGACAGGGCGGGACTAGCCTACGAGCAGTACTTC
TRBJ2-1 | TRBV20-1 | . | . | CSARPFTYNEQFF | TGCAGTGCTAGACCTTTTACATACAATGAGCAGTTCTTC
TRBJ1-2 | TRBV12-5 | . | . | CASGGDRNYGYTF | TGTGCTAGTGGTGGAGACAGGAACTATGGCTACACCTTC
TRBJ2-7 | TRBV2 | few | TRBD2 | CASSRLAGGESEQYF | TGTGCCAGCAGTAGACTAGCGGGAGGCGAGAGCGAGCAGTACTTC
TRBJ2-2 | TRBV5-1 | . | . | CASSASNTGELFF | TGCGCCAGCAGCGCCTCCAACACCGGGGAGCTGTTTTTT
TRBJ2-7 | TRBV14 | . | . | CASSQDRLGRLGAYEQYF | TGTGCCAGCAGCCAAGATCGACTTGGGCGACTGGGGGCCTACGAGCAGTACTTC
TRBJ2-2 | TRBV3-1 | . | . | CASSQDTGVREAGELFF | TGTGCCAGCAGCCAGGATACAGGAGTGCGGGAAGCCGGGGAGCTGTTTTTT
TRBJ2-1 | TRBV29-1 | . | . | CSVEGPLNEQFF | TGCAGCGTTGAAGGCCCCCTCAATGAGCAGTTCTTC
TRBJ2-7 | TRBV6-1 | . | TRBD1 | CASSDRTGATYEQYF | TGTGCCAGCAGTGATAGGACAGGGGCTACCTACGAGCAGTACTTC
TRBJ2-3 | TRBV7-3 | . | . | CASSPTVYPDTQYF | TGTGCCAGCAGCCCCACGGTGTATCCAGATACGCAGTATTTT
TRBJ2-7 | TRBV27 | . | . | CASSHRWGYEQYF | TGTGCCAGCAGTCACCGATGGGGCTACGAGCAGTACTTC
TRBJ2-7 | TRBV4-1 | . | . | CASSQAGNHYEQYF | TGCGCCAGCAGCCAAGCCGGGAACCACTACGAGCAGTACTTC
TRBJ1-5 | TRBV20-1 | . | . | CSASSRLFNQPQHF | TGCAGTGCTTCTTCCCGACTCTTTAATCAGCCCCAGCATTTT
TRBJ2-6 | TRBV12-3/TRBV12-4 | few | TRBD2 | CASSLEGPGLAESSGANVLTF | TGTGCCAGCAGTTTAGAGGGGCCGGGACTAGCGGAGAGCTCTGGGGCCAACGTCCTGACTTTC
TRBJ2-1 | TRBV28 | . | . | CASSLLTRGYNEQFF | TGTGCCAGCAGCTTATTGACTAGGGGATACAATGAGCAGTTCTTC
TRBJ1-2 | TRBV7-2 | . | TRBD1 | CASSSSGTGRVNYGYTF | TGTGCCAGCAGCTCATCCGGGACAGGGAGGGTTAACTATGGCTACACCTTC
TRBJ1-5 | TRBV24-1 | . | TRBD1 | CATSTRDRGPGQPQHF | TGTGCCACCAGTACAAGGGACAGGGGGCCTGGACAGCCCCAGCATTTT
TRBJ2-7 | TRBV13 | . | . | CASSLNVGTEQYF | TGTGCCAGCAGCTTAAACGTAGGGACCGAGCAGTACTTC
TRBJ2-3 | TRBV9 | few | . | CASSVEEYGAPYTQYF | TGTGCCAGCAGCGTAGAAGAGTACGGTGCTCCCTATACGCAGTATTTT
TRBJ1-5 | TRBV7-2 | . | TRBD1 | CASSLGQGVGLNQPQHF | TGTGCCAGCAGCTTGGGTCAGGGGGTCGGCCTCAATCAGCCCCAGCATTTT
TRBJ2-1 | TRBV10-3 | many | TRBD2 | CAISESPDLAADNEQFF | TGTGCCATCAGTGAGTCCCCGGACCTAGCGGCCGACAATGAGCAGTTCTTC
TRBJ1-2 | TRBV20-1 | few | . | CSASRGFNYGYTF | TGCAGTGCTAGCCGTGGGTTTAACTATGGCTACACCTTC
TRBJ2-7 | TRBV11-2 | few | . | CAIGSKEGYEQYF | TGTGCCATCGGGAGTAAGGAAGGATACGAGCAGTACTTC
TRBJ2-5 | TRBV6-5 | . | TRBD1 | CASSYGAMTGGAETQYF | TGTGCCAGCAGTTACGGGGCTATGACAGGGGGCGCTGAGACCCAGTACTTC
TRBJ2-7 | TRBV4-1 | . | . | CASSRGGFYEQYF | TGCGCCAGCAGCCGCGGCGGTTTCTACGAGCAGTACTTC
TRBJ2-5 | TRBV7-9 | few | . | CASSLGGAEQETQYF | TGTGCCAGCAGCTTAGGTGGGGCGGAACAAGAGACCCAGTACTTC
TRBJ2-1 | TRBV5-1 | . | TRBD2 | CASSPVAGFDEQFF | TGCGCCAGCAGCCCCGTAGCGGGATTCGATGAGCAGTTCTTC
TRBJ2-4 | TRBV25-1 | . | . | CASSTPLEGKNIQYF | TGTGCCAGCAGTACACCTTTGGAAGGCAAAAACATTCAGTACTTC
TRBJ2-7 | TRBV7-7 | . | TRBD2 | CASSFGAGVGEQYF | TGTGCCAGCAGCTTCGGAGCGGGAGTTGGCGAGCAGTACTTC
TRBJ2-7 | TRBV7-2 | many | . | CASSLGRATHYEQYF | TGTGCCAGCAGCTTAGGACGGGCGACCCACTACGAGCAGTACTTC
TRBJ2-5 | TRBV5-1 | few | TRBD2 | CASSLPLSPGLAIQETQYF | TGCGCCAGCAGCTTGCCCCTGTCTCCGGGACTAGCGATCCAAGAGACCCAGTACTTC
TRBJ1-3 | TRBV7-9 | few | . | CASRSAGTPGGNTIYF | TGTGCCAGCAGATCGGCCGGGACCCCAGGTGGAAACACCATATATTTT
TRBJ1-2 | TRBV12-3/TRBV12-4 | . | . | CASSLVPRGRYGYTF | TGTGCCAGCAGTTTAGTGCCCCGGGGAAGGTATGGCTACACCTTC
TRBJ2-4 | TRBV29-1 | . | . | CSVSTKNIQYF | TGCAGCGTTTCAACCAAAAACATTCAGTACTTC
TRBJ1-5 | TRBV5-1 | . | TRBD1 | CASSVTGLPNQPQHF | TGCGCCAGCAGCGTGACAGGGCTCCCCAATCAGCCCCAGCATTTT
TRBJ2-1 | TRBV20-1 | . | . | CSASRLAGFYNEQFF | TGCAGTGCTAGCCGACTGGCGGGGTTTTACAATGAGCAGTTCTTC
TRBJ1-3 | TRBV4-1 | few | . | CASSQDSPPIYF | TGCGCCAGCAGCCAAGACAGCCCCCCCATATATTTT
TRBJ2-3 | TRBV15 | few | TRBD2 | CATSRDDRTRVTDTQYF | TGTGCCACCAGCAGAGATGATAGGACTAGGGTTACAGATACGCAGTATTTT
TRBJ2-1 | TRBV27 | . | TRBD1 | CASSDRGGEQFF | TGTGCCAGCAGTGACAGGGGCGGTGAGCAGTTCTTC
TRBJ2-1 | TRBV6-5 | few | TRBD2 | CASSYSTSGGMEVGQFF | TGTGCCAGCAGTTACTCGACTAGCGGGGGGATGGAGGTTGGGCAGTTCTTC
TRBJ2-1 | TRBV6-1 | few | . | CASRRQGFDEQFF | TGTGCCAGCAGACGCCAGGGCTTCGATGAGCAGTTCTTC
TRBJ2-7 | TRBV7-9 | few | . | CASSFGFYEQYF | TGTGCCAGCAGCTTCGGGTTCTACGAGCAGTACTTC
TRBJ2-7 | TRBV5-1 | . | TRBD2 | CASSRLAGGHNEQYF | TGCGCCAGCAGCCGACTAGCGGGAGGGCATAACGAGCAGTACTTC
TRBJ2-1 | TRBV5-1 | . | TRBD2 | CASSQTSGLYNEQFF | TGCGCCAGCAGCCAGACTAGCGGACTGTACAATGAGCAGTTCTTC
TRBJ2-7 | TRBV5-1 | few | TRBD1 | CASSLEGQSQYF | TGCGCCAGCAGCTTGGAGGGACAGTCTCAGTACTTC
TRBJ2-3 | TRBV6-1 | few | . | CASRGTQAGHYTQYF | TGTGCCAGCAGAGGAACCCAAGCGGGACATTATACGCAGTATTTT
TRBJ2-3 | TRBV12-3/TRBV12-4 | . | TRBD1 | CASSLPGTVPSTDTQYF | TGTGCCAGCAGTTTACCCGGGACAGTTCCTAGCACAGATACGCAGTATTTT
TRBJ2-5 | TRBV5-1 | few | . | CASSFWEKQETQYF | TGCGCCAGCAGCTTTTGGGAGAAGCAAGAGACCCAGTACTTC